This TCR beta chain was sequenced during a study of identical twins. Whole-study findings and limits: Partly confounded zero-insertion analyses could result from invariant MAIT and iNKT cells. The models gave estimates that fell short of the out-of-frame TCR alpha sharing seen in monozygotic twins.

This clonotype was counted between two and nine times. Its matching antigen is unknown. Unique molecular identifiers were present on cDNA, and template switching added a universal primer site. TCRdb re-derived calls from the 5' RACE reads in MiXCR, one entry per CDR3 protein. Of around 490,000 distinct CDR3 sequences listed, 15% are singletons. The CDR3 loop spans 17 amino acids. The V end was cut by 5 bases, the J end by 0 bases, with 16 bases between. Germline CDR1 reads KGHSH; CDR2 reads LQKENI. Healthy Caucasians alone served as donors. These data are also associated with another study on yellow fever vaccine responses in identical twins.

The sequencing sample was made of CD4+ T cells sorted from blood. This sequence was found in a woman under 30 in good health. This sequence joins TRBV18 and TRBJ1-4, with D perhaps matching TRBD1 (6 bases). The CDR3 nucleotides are TGTGCCAGCTCAACACAAACAGGGACCGCAACTAATGAAAAACTGTTTTTT. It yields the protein CASSTQTGTATNEKLFF.